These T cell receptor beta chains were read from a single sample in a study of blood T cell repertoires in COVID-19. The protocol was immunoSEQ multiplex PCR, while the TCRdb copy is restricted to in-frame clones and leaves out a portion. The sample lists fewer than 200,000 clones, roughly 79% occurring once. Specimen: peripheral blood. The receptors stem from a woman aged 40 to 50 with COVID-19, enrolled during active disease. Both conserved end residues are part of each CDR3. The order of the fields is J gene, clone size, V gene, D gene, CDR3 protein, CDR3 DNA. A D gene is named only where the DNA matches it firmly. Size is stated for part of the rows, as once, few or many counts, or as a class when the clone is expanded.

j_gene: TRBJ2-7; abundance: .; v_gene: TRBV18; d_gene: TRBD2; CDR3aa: CASSPPGLAYEQYF; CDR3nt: TGTGCCAGCTCACCCCCGGGACTAGCTTACGAGCAGTACTTC
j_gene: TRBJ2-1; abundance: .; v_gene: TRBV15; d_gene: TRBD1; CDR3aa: CATSGDRGNEQFF; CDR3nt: TGTGCCACCAGTGGGGACAGGGGAAATGAGCAGTTCTTC
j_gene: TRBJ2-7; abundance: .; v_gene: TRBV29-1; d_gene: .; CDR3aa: CSVVPRQGYEQYF; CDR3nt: TGCAGCGTTGTCCCGCGGCAGGGGTACGAGCAGTACTTC
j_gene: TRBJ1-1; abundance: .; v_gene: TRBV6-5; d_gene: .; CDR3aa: CASSYNGGFGDTEAFF; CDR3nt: TGTGCCAGCAGTTATAATGGGGGGTTTGGCGACACTGAAGCTTTCTTT
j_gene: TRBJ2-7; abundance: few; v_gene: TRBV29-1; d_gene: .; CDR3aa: CSVEIGAYEQYF; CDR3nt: TGCAGCGTTGAAATAGGGGCCTACGAGCAGTACTTC
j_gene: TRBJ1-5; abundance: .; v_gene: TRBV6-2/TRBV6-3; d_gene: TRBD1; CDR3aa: CASSLNRGGYQPQHF; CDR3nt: TGTGCCAGCAGCCTCAACAGGGGTGGATATCAGCCCCAGCATTTT
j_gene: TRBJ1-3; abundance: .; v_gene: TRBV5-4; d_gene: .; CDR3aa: CASRPSYGNTIYF; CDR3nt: TGTGCCAGCCGCCCGAGCTATGGAAACACCATATATTTT
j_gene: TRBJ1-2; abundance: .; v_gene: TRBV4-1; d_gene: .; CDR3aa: CASSQEFSSGRGYTF; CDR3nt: TGCGCCAGCAGCCAAGAATTCAGTTCTGGCCGAGGCTACACCTTC
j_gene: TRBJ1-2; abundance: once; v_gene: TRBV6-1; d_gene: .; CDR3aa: CASSDLPSGSYGYTF; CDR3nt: TGTGCCAGCAGTGACCTTCCCAGTGGCAGCTATGGCTACACCTTC
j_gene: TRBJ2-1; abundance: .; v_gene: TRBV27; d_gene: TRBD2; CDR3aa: CASKIRTSGNYNEQFF; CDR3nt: TGTGCCAGCAAAATCCGGACTAGCGGAAACTACAATGAGCAGTTCTTC